These 30 T cell receptor beta chains came from one sample sequenced in a study of cytomegalovirus exposure and HLA in healthy donors. Profiling relied on immunoSEQ multiplex PCR, and the TCRdb table lists in-frame clones only, not all of them. This table has roughly 230,000 clones, about 90% appearing once. The sequenced sample was PBMCs. The receptors stem from a woman between 25 and 40 years old in good health and CMV-seronegative.

The CDR3 sequence is CASSSLTGVNTGELFF. CDR3 bases: TGTGCCAGCAGCTCCCTGACAGGAGTGAACACCGGGGAGCTGTTTTTT. This sequence joins TRBV7-2 and TRBJ2-2; tentatively, D is TRBD1 (6 bases). Trimming shortened V by 4 bases and J by 1 base, and 13 bases separated the two germline ends. Germline assignment: CDR1 SGHTA and CDR2 FQGNSA. This CDR3 region has 16 residues.

This clone was observed a handful of times. The CDR3 DNA follows: TGTGCCAGCAGCAGGGACAGGGACAATCAGCCCCAGCATTTT. Encoded protein: CASSRDRDNQPQHF. The chain couples TRBV5-6 to TRBJ1-5, with 9 bases identical to TRBD1. CDR3 length equals 14 residues. Germline trimming cut 4 bases from V and 3 bases from J; bases unmatched to any gene: 2. Germline V lookup: CDR1 SGHDT, CDR2 YYEEEE. Combining the CDR3 with reference TRBV5-6 and TRBJ1-5 gives the whole variable domain DAGVTQSPTHLIKTRGQQVTLRCSPKSGHDTVSWYQQALGQGPQFIFQYYEEEERQRGNFPDRFSGHQFPNYSSELNVNALLLGDSALYLCASSRDRDNQPQHFGDGTRLSIL.

The chain links TRBV19 to TRBJ2-7; no reliable D call. Trimming shortened V by 5 bases and J by 2 bases, and 7 bases separated the two germline ends. The V gene's germline CDR1 is LNHDA and CDR2 SQIVND (reference sequence). The CDR3 has 12 amino acids. The CDR3 reads CASSGMTYEQYF. DNA of the CDR3: TGTGCCAGTAGTGGGATGACCTACGAGCAGTACTTC. Filled out from reference TRBV19 and TRBJ2-7, the complete variable domain reads DGGITQSPKYLFRKEGQNVTLSCEQNLNHDAMYWYRQDPGQGLRLIYYSQIVNDFQKGDIAEGYSVSREKKESFPLTVTSAQKNPTAFYLCASSGMTYEQYFGPGTRLTVT.

This chain connects TRBV7-2 to TRBJ2-7; 7 nucleotides agree with TRBD1. Germline assignment: CDR1 SGHTA and CDR2 FQGNSA. V gave up 6 bases and J gave up 3 bases; unmatched junction bases: 5. This CDR3 is built from 13 residues. In nucleotides, the CDR3 is TGTGCCAGCAGTTGGGACAGCAACTACGAGCAGTACTTC. Translating gives CASSWDSNYEQYF.

The rearrangement joins TRBV23-1 to TRBJ1-3; no clear D gene. TRBV23-1 is reported as an ORF; its role is uncertain. The V end was cut by 1 base, the J end by 6 bases, with 16 bases between. The CDR3 contains 16 residues. As DNA, the CDR3 is TGCGCCAGCAGTCAATGGCGGCGCGCTGGATTAAACACCATATATTTT. It translates to CASSQWRRAGLNTIYF.

The V call is TRBV5-1, the J call TRBJ2-2; 9 nucleotides align to TRBD2. The CDR3 is 16 amino acids. The germline V gene encodes CDR1 SGHRS and CDR2 YFSETQ. The V segment lost 0 bases and the J segment 7 bases; nucleotides outside the gene matches: 7. The CDR3: CASSLVVAGAGGELFF. CDR3 bases: TGCGCCAGCAGCTTGGTAGTAGCGGGAGCTGGCGGGGAGCTGTTTTTT.

Only a few counts were recorded for this clone. The V call is TRBV4-2, the J call TRBJ1-1; D gene unclear. Germline assignment: CDR1 LGHNA and CDR2 YNFKEQ. V lost 1 base to trimming and J lost 1 base, with 10 bases between them. The CDR3 sequence is 15 residues long. The CDR3 loop reads CASSQGEWANTEAFF. Here the CDR3 DNA reads TGTGCCAGCAGCCAAGGGGAATGGGCGAACACTGAAGCTTTCTTT.

The chain recombines TRBV28 with TRBJ2-7; TRBD1 might be the D (6 bases). The CDR3 is 17 amino acids. CDR1 is MDHEN, CDR2 SYDVKM, per germline. The V and J ends lost 3 bases and 4 bases respectively, with 22 bases between them. The CDR3: CASSFRYRERRQYEQYF. CDR3 DNA: TGTGCCAGCAGTTTCCGATACAGGGAGAGGAGACAATACGAGCAGTACTTC.

The chain links TRBV6-5 to TRBJ2-7; no definite D call. Per germline, CDR1 MNHEY and CDR2 SVGAGI. The length of the CDR3 is 11 residues. The V and J ends lost 4 bases and 4 bases respectively, with 5 bases between them. This CDR3 is CASSSLYEQYF. Here the CDR3 DNA reads TGTGCCAGCAGTTCCCTGTACGAGCAGTACTTC.

V is TRBV15 and J is TRBJ2-1; D gene ambiguous. The germline CDR1 and CDR2 sequences are LNHNV and YYDKDF (reference sequence). Trimming pared 0 bases from V and 9 bases from J, leaving 6 bases between. There are 12 residues in the CDR3. CDR3 amino acids: CATSRDFSEQFF. CDR3 nucleotides: TGTGCCACCAGCAGAGATTTTAGTGAGCAGTTCTTC.

V gene TRBV7-8 combines with J gene TRBJ1-2, with D uncertain. The CDR3 sequence is 14 residues long. From germline, CDR1 is SGHVS and CDR2 FQNEAQ. Trimming cost V 0 bases and J 7 bases, with 12 bases left between them. CDR3 nucleotides: TGTGCCAGCAGCTTAGCGGCAGCCTCGGGTGGCTACACCTTC. Translating it yields CASSLAAASGGYTF.

This clone was seen only once. V and J are TRBV6-6 and TRBJ1-3, with a tentative D call TRBD1 (5 bases). The CDR3 contains 14 residues. Germline V gene sequence: CDR1 MNHNY, CDR2 SVGAGI (reference sequence). Between the trimmed V and J ends, which lost 5 bases and 0 bases, there was a span of 8 bases. This chain's CDR3 is CASSPTDSGNTIYF. CDR3 DNA: TGTGCCAGCAGTCCGACAGACTCTGGAAACACCATATATTTT.

The chain has TRBV28 and TRBJ2-5, with 10 bases aligning to TRBD2. Germline V gene sequence: CDR1 MDHEN, CDR2 SYDVKM. This CDR3 is 15 amino acids long. Trimming at V came to 2 bases and at J to 6 bases, leaving 6 bases not matched to a gene. Here the CDR3 DNA reads TGTGCCAGCAGTTTAGGGGTGGGACTAGCGAAGACCCAGTACTTC. Encoded protein: CASSLGVGLAKTQYF.

The V and J genes are TRBV25-1 and TRBJ2-7; TRBD2 aligns across 9 bases. The CDR3 consists of 15 residues. Germline V gives CDR1 MGHDK, CDR2 SYGVNS. After removal of 1 base from V and 6 bases from J, the junction contained 7 bases not matched to a gene. CDR3 DNA: TGTGCCAGCAGTGAATCGATAGCGGGAGCCTCCGAGCAGTACTTC. This sequence encodes CASSESIAGASEQYF.

CDR3 region: CASSSGVYEQYF. DNA for the CDR3: TGTGCCAGCAGCTCAGGAGTATACGAGCAGTACTTC. This chain uses TRBV7-2 with TRBJ2-7, with D hard to call. V was clipped by 4 bases and J by 4 bases, with 8 bases between them. This CDR3 comprises 12 residues. Germline V lookup: CDR1 SGHTA, CDR2 FQGNSA.

This rearrangement joins TRBV6-1 to TRBJ1-5; D is unclear. Germline CDR1 MNHNS, CDR2 SASEGT. Between the trimmed V and J ends, which lost 6 bases and 0 bases, there was a span of 6 bases. The length of the CDR3 is 13 residues. CDR3 nucleotide sequence: TGTGCCAGCAGCTATGATAGCAATCAGCCCCAGCATTTT. Residues: CASSYDSNQPQHF.

The rearrangement joins TRBV14 to TRBJ2-7; 7 bases are a match to TRBD1. The CDR3 is made up of 15 amino acids. Germline V gene sequence: CDR1 SGHDN, CDR2 FVKESK. J was trimmed by 2 bases and V by 4 bases; bases with no gene match: 8. CDR3 amino acids: CASSLESTGTYEQYF. The CDR3 DNA reads as TGTGCCAGCAGCCTCGAATCGACAGGGACCTACGAGCAGTACTTC.

The chain combines TRBV6-5 with TRBJ2-4; no reliable D call. CDR3 length equals 11 residues. Germline V gives CDR1 MNHEY, CDR2 SVGAGI. V dropped 2 bases and J dropped 10 bases, with 6 bases sitting between them. CDR3 nucleotides: TGTGCCAGCAGTTACCGGTCGATTCAGTACTTC. This codes for CASSYRSIQYF.

The chain joins TRBV18 to TRBJ2-7; 8 positions match TRBD2. The CDR3 runs to 13 residues. Trimming took 6 bases from V and 5 from J; bases not matched to a gene: 6. Germline loops: CDR1 KGHSH, CDR2 LQKENI. CDR3 nucleotides: TGTGCCAGCTCCCAGGGACTAGATGACGAGCAGTACTTC. Translating it yields CASSQGLDDEQYF.

The rearrangement links TRBV7-2 to TRBJ2-5; unclear D gene. The germline gives CDR1 SGHTA, CDR2 FQGNSA. Trimming took off 4 bases at V and 2 bases at J, with 11 bases between the two ends. This CDR3 contains 14 residues. For the CDR3, the DNA is TGTGCCAGCAGCTGGAGTGGGCGGCAAGAGACCCAGTACTTC. It encodes CASSWSGRQETQYF.

A word on this clone: Other DNA sequences in the same sample also yield this CDR3. The chain recombines TRBV4-3 with TRBJ2-1, with D possibly being TRBD1 (5 bases). Germline-derived CDR1 and CDR2 are LGHNA and YSLEER. Trimming stripped 0 bases from V and 0 bases from J, with 6 bases between. CDR3 length equals 15 residues. This chain's CDR3 is CASSQDRGSYNEQFF. The CDR3 DNA follows: TGCGCCAGCAGCCAAGATAGGGGCTCCTACAATGAGCAGTTCTTC.

The CDR3 here is CASSSGPGGEDYGYTF. Here the CDR3 DNA reads TGTGCCAGCAGCTCGGGCCCAGGGGGCGAAGACTATGGCTACACCTTC. The rearrangement joins TRBV5-8 to TRBJ1-2, with 8 bases matching TRBD1. V trimming: 3 bases; J trimming: 3 bases; junction bases outside the gene matches: 10. Germline lookup yields CDR1 SGHTS and CDR2 YDEGEE. CDR3 length equals 16 residues.

The chain couples TRBV29-1 to TRBJ2-2; D remains unclear. The V end was cut by 4 bases, the J end by 3 bases, with 6 bases between. Germline lookup yields CDR1 SQVTM and CDR2 ANQGSEA. There are 12 residues in the CDR3. The CDR3 sequence is CSVAGDTGELFF. CDR3 sequence (DNA): TGCAGCGTTGCCGGAGACACCGGGGAGCTGTTTTTT.

The genes are TRBV19 and TRBJ1-2; perhaps TRBD1 as D (6 bases). The germline CDR1 and CDR2 sequences are LNHDA and SQIVND (reference sequence). V dropped 3 bases and J dropped 0 bases, with 11 bases sitting between them. The CDR3 is made up of 15 amino acids. The CDR3 here is CASSIGGPANYGYTF. CDR3 coding DNA: TGTGCCAGTAGTATTGGGGGCCCGGCTAACTATGGCTACACCTTC.

This rearrangement joins TRBV11-2 to TRBJ2-2; TRBD2 is a possible D gene (6 bases). Germline CDR1 and CDR2: SGHAT and FQNNGV. The CDR3 is 15 amino acids. Trimming left V 1 base short and J 5 bases short, with 11 bases between. The CDR3 spells CASSLVGGVTGELFF. DNA for the CDR3: TGTGCCAGCAGCTTAGTTGGAGGGGTGACCGGGGAGCTGTTTTTT. The variable domain in full, completed from reference TRBV11-2 and TRBJ2-2, reads EAGVAQSPRYKIIEKRQSVAFWCNPISGHATLYWYQQILGQGPKLLIQFQNNGVVDDSQLPKDRFSAERLKGVDSTLKIQPAKLEDSAVYLCASSLVGGVTGELFFGEGSRLTVL.

The chain carries TRBV28 and TRBJ2-1; weak D call: TRBD1 (7 bases). V shed 3 bases and J shed 9 bases, with 12 bases lying between them. This CDR3 spans 13 amino acids. Germline V CDR1 and CDR2: MDHEN, SYDVKM. CDR3 in amino acids: CASSLSQGGEQFF. The CDR3 DNA sequence: TGTGCCAGCAGTTTGTCCCAGGGGGGTGAGCAGTTCTTC.

The chain uses TRBV28 and TRBJ1-2; 10 bases agree with TRBD1. Germline assignment: CDR1 MDHEN and CDR2 SYDVKM. V lost 5 bases and J lost 8; bases outside the gene matches: 5. The CDR3 totals 13 residues. Written as DNA, the CDR3 is TGTGCCAGCAGTCTCGACAGGGGGCTAGGCTACACCTTC. Protein product: CASSLDRGLGYTF.

The chain employs TRBV28 and TRBJ2-7; 7 bases match TRBD1. Unmatched junction bases numbered 7, after V lost 6 bases and J lost 2 bases. Germline assignment: CDR1 MDHEN and CDR2 SYDVKM. The CDR3 spans 14 residues. The CDR3 DNA reads TGTGCCAGCAGCCCCGGGACAGCCACCTACGAGCAGTACTTC. Encoded protein: CASSPGTATYEQYF.

The rearrangement joins TRBV19 to TRBJ1-1; possible D gene TRBD1, 5 bases. This CDR3 has 12 amino acids. Germline loops: CDR1 LNHDA, CDR2 SQIVND (reference sequence). The V end lost 4 bases, the J end lost 11 bases, and 14 bases lay between the germline ends. The CDR3, as DNA: TGTGCCAGTAGTACCCAGCGGGGCCGGGCTTTCTTT. This codes for CASSTQRGRAFF.

The chain is built from TRBV14 and TRBJ1-1, with 9 positions matching TRBD1. This CDR3 contains 15 residues. After removal of 3 bases from V and 6 bases from J, the junction contained 8 bases not matched to a gene. Germline V gives CDR1 SGHDN, CDR2 FVKESK. The CDR3: CASSQNTGGHPEAFF. In nucleotides, the CDR3 is TGTGCCAGCAGCCAGAATACAGGGGGCCATCCTGAAGCTTTCTTT.